These T cell receptor beta chains were read from a single sample in a study of T cell repertoires in cytomegalovirus infection. TCRdb used MiXCR to reprocess the reads, holding one entry per CDR3 protein. This table holds 830,000 or so distinct CDR3 sequences, approximately 32% found once. No antigen has been assigned to these receptors. The starting material was cultured CD8+ T cells from PBMCs, obtained from culture after CMV antigen stimulation. Source of these receptors: a human donor in good health (CMV status not recorded). Some clones in this sample may be carry-over from other donors' samples. The conserved cysteine and the conserved F or W are not part of the CDR3 here. Each record gives: clone size, CDR3 length, V gene, CDR3 protein. Part of the rows lack a size; the others show once, few, many or a class for expanded clones.

>-|12|TRBV28
ASRSSGTAAAQH
>-|11|TRBV12-3/TRBV12-4
ATPMGGANVLT
>few|13|TRBV12-5
ASGFGTDMNTEAF
>-|14|TRBV27
ASSLTGFSYNSPLH
>-|12|TRBV9
ASSEEGEATEAF
>-|11|TRBV6-2/TRBV6-3
ASRGSMNTEAF
>many|13|TRBV12-3/TRBV12-4
ASSPRTGGNEKLF
>few|13|TRBV2
ASPGGSQKGNEQF
>many|14|TRBV7-6
ASSFRAGPYQETQY
>once|14|TRBV10-3
AISELQGGDWDGYT
>few|13|TRBV7-9
ASTPRGLGTDTQY
>many|11|TRBV19
ASSIGWNTEAF
>-|13|TRBV5-1
ASSLAGVRNTEAF
>-|11|TRBV10-3
AISENPNTEAF
>-|11|TRBV12-3/TRBV12-4
ASSLLQPNEQF
>few|14|TRBV6-1
ASSERKTGRGTEAF
>-|13|TRBV7-9
ASRFGLATNTEAF
>few|14|TRBV6-6
ASSYVPGTGGLVLF
>many|12|TRBV7-2
ASSSAGDTGEAF
>-|11|TRBV7-6
ASTSQAEDTQY
>few|12|TRBV6-5
ASSYSNSQETQY
>many|14|TRBV7-2
ASSLKVQKATDTQY
>many|12|TRBV12-3/TRBV12-4
ASSTGGPYNEQF
>few|14|TRBV20-1
SARVLRTGSSYEQY
>many|12|TRBV5-1
ASSPTTGIQPQH
>many|12|TRBV7-2
ASSFLGLSYEQY
>many|16|TRBV7-6
ASSARTRVKGTNYGYT
>-|13|TRBV6-5
ASSYSSGGLDEQF
>many|14|TRBV7-9
ASSPRSGRTKNIQY
>few|13|TRBV27
ASSFIGGTRAEAF
>-|13|TRBV4-3
ASSQVRQGNYGYT
>once|13|TRBV19
ASSIDGNGPYEQY
>many|12|TRBV7-6
ASSLAQGAAEAF
>once|16|TRBV5-6
ASSLVGGVGPSNQPQH
>many|11|TRBV7-8
ASSFVDYRIQY
>few|12|TRBV9
ASSDQGSNQPQH
>-|12|TRBV7-2
ASRTSGGGETQY
>-|11|TRBV7-8
ASSLTGSGELF
>few|14|TRBV6-6
ASSDLDSTNTGELF
>few|10|TRBV6-1
ASSEAPREQY